This TCR beta chain was sequenced in a study of blood T cell repertoires in COVID-19. Participants had their cohort set by participant-reported clinical history. Repertoires were generated with immunoSEQ multiplex PCR, while TCRdb's copy carries only in-frame clones and drops some. Among hundreds of thousands of clones, around 88% were seen once, and the ten largest hold roughly 15%. Per the germline V gene, CDR1 is MDHEN and CDR2 is SYDVKM. Trimming removed 3 bases at V and 5 bases at J, with 4 bases between. CDR3 length: 11 residues. This clone was seen just once. Different DNA sequences within this sample yield the same CDR3.

The sequence was obtained from a woman in her forties or fifties with acute COVID-19. This chain joins TRBV28 and TRBJ2-5, with D hard to call. Material: PBMCs or T cells enriched from blood (not recorded which). CDR3 in DNA: TGTGCCAGCAGTTTCCTTGAGACCCAGTACTTC. The encoded protein is CASSFLETQYF.